This T cell receptor beta chain was captured in a study of blood T cells in healthy people across ages (dated by TCRdb to about 2015). At the level of the whole study: In model experiments, template switching captured roughly one uniquely barcoded TCR beta cDNA molecule for every two T cells. The study measured age-related changes in TCR beta repertoire diversity using deep sequencing normalized with unique cDNA molecular identifiers. To avoid experimental bias, donors of different ages were randomly spread across the sequencing lanes. Donors were grouped into four age groups: young (average 16 years), middle-aged (roughly 40), aged (roughly 62) and long-lived (over 80). Two additional independent replicas of 1 million unique cDNA reads from the same blood draw were analyzed for two donors (one aged 18 to 29 and one aged 80 or older). The paper's findings and limits, for the study overall: There was a strong correlation between observed TCR beta diversity and the percentage of naive T cells measured by flow cytometry. Compared with the aged group, more naive CD4+ T cells, fewer expanded clones and increased TCR diversity were shown by the long-lived group, suggesting age selection. Observed TCR beta diversity per million T cells fell roughly linearly with age, and a significant reduction was already apparent by age roughly 40. Bulk unsorted PBMC profiling prevented conclusive comparison of naive and antigen-experienced compartments. Estimates of total diversity from one million sequenced T cells were regarded as lower bounds and underestimates. Donor CMV infection status was unknown, potentially confounding age-related changes in expanded clonotypes.

The donors were 40 or so Caucasian individuals from Russia, aged roughly 6 to 100 years, who were systemically healthy. Each donor gave approximately 10 milliliters of peripheral blood, collected into EDTA-treated Vacutainer tubes. Ficoll-Paque density-gradient centrifugation was used to isolate PBMCs, with at least 6.5 million per sample. Trizol reagent was used to extract total RNA from the PBMCs, yielding at least 5.5 micrograms per sample. For every donor, flow cytometry on a PBMC aliquot measured the percentage of naive CD45RAhigh/CD27high T cells. CDR1 and CDR2, looked up from the germline V gene, are SNHLY and FYNNEI. The CDR3 runs 14 amino acids, cysteine and phenylalanine included. The sequence is cut down to CDR3 DNA, 42 bases in frame from base 1. V lost 10 bases and J lost 4 bases, and the count of bases not matched to a germline gene is 7. A word on this clonotype: What this receptor recognizes is not known. No much larger clone is present one base from it, and per-base qualities are unavailable.

The library was produced with 5' RACE. TCRdb shows the sequencer as Illumina HiSeq 2500. The second PCR ran for about 6 to 11 cycles and used a J-beta primer mix along with a sample-barcoded 5' primer. A template-switch 5' adaptor carrying 12 random nucleotides introduced a unique molecular identifier onto each TCR beta cDNA molecule. Each sample yielded at least 2.5 million CDR3-containing paired-end reads. All of the RNA was converted into first-strand cDNA using the Mint cDNA synthesis kit, with a TRBC-specific oligonucleotide serving as the primer. After uracil-DNA glycosylase treatment, a first 18-cycle PCR used universal primers M1SS and BC2_uni_R on all cDNA. For the original study's pipeline: For normalization, 1 million high-quality reads were randomly selected from each sample, with every read carrying a distinct molecular identifier. Reads sharing molecular identifiers were discarded rather than binned into consensus sequences. MiTCR, run with a Q25 quality threshold and the strictest error-elimination algorithm, handled CDR3 identification, clonotype clustering and error correction. A nonparametric unseen species model using Euler transformation provided a lower-bound estimate of total TCR beta diversity. TCRdb reran the public reads through fastp at Q25 and MiXCR, keeping productive beta chains. Rows merge per CDR3 protein into single entries with the most common DNA and genes. For this entry, the V and J calls and clone size follow TCRdb and not the study's own pipeline. The sample table contains about a million distinct CDR3 sequences; only one count was recorded for around two fifths of them. The top ten hold around 13% of the sample.

The sequenced material came from blood. This receptor chain uses TRBV2 and TRBJ2-1; 10 of the junction bases match TRBD2. This sequence originates from a man between 18 and 29 years old in good health. This receptor carries the CDR3 CAMSSSGGYNEQFF. The bases read TGTGCCATGAGCTCTAGCGGGGGATACAATGAGCAGTTCTTC.